This is a list of T cell receptor beta chains from one sample in a study of cytomegalovirus exposure and HLA in healthy donors. Some clones are missing from TCRdb's copy, which holds only in-frame ones; the method was immunoSEQ multiplex PCR. The sample records roughly 200,000 clones, approximately 80% being singletons. Sequencing was carried out using PBMCs. The receptors originated from a woman aged 50 to 60 in good health and CMV-seronegative. Both conserved end residues are part of each CDR3. D genes are given only for firm matches. Clone size, where shown, is once, few, many, or a class for clones that have expanded.

clone_size d_call cdr3_length j_call v_call cdr3_aa cdr3_nt
NA TRBD1 14 TRBJ2-7 TRBV5-1 CASSPGTASYEQYF TGCGCCAGCAGCCCCGGGACAGCCTCCTACGAGCAGTACTTC
NA TRBD2 15 TRBJ2-1 TRBV7-8 CASSSLAGEYNEQFF TGTGCCAGCAGCTCCCTAGCGGGTGAATACAATGAGCAGTTCTTC
once TRBD1 16 TRBJ1-5 TRBV5-6 CASSFRQGVKDQPQHF TGTGCCAGCAGCTTTCGACAGGGAGTGAAGGATCAGCCCCAGCATTTT
NA NA 15 TRBJ2-6 TRBV19 CATGFAGAGANVLTF TGTGCCACGGGATTCGCGGGCGCTGGGGCCAACGTCCTGACTTTC
NA TRBD2 15 TRBJ2-7 TRBV11-2 CASSLGAGEAYEQYF TGTGCCAGCAGCTTAGGGGCGGGGGAGGCCTACGAGCAGTACTTC
NA NA 14 TRBJ2-3 TRBV19 CASRPEVSTDTQYF TGTGCCAGCAGGCCGGAGGTAAGCACAGATACGCAGTATTTT
NA NA 13 TRBJ1-3 TRBV14 CASSFPSGNTIYF TGTGCCAGCAGCTTTCCGTCCGGAAACACCATATATTTT
few NA 11 TRBJ1-1 TRBV15 CATREGAEAFF TGTGCCACCAGGGAGGGAGCTGAAGCTTTCTTT
NA NA 15 TRBJ2-3 TRBV9 CASSVAGVSTDTQYF TGTGCCAGCAGCGTAGCAGGGGTGAGCACAGATACGCAGTATTTT
NA TRBD1 13 TRBJ2-3 TRBV7-2 CASGRTGPDTQYF TGTGCCAGCGGCAGGACAGGCCCGGATACGCAGTATTTT
NA NA 11 TRBJ1-2 TRBV28 CASSSSYGYTF TGTGCCAGCAGTTCCAGCTATGGCTACACCTTC
NA TRBD2 14 TRBJ2-7 TRBV10-3 CAISNLAGEREQYF TGTGCCATCAGTAACCTAGCGGGAGAACGCGAGCAGTACTTC
NA TRBD2 17 TRBJ2-3 TRBV11-2 CASSLLGSGERGDTQYF TGTGCCAGCAGCTTATTAGGTAGCGGGGAGCGGGGAGATACGCAGTATTTT
NA NA 14 TRBJ1-2 TRBV2 CASSEEQGPYGYTF TGTGCCAGCAGTGAAGAACAGGGACCCTATGGCTACACCTTC
few TRBD2 15 TRBJ2-1 TRBV7-2 CASSSSGYYDNEQFF TGTGCCAGCAGTTCTAGCGGGTACTACGACAATGAGCAGTTCTTC
NA NA 16 TRBJ1-5 TRBV23-1 CASSQSTGYSNQPQHF TGCGCCAGCAGTCAATCGACGGGTTATAGCAATCAGCCCCAGCATTTT
NA TRBD2 16 TRBJ2-2 TRBV7-2 CASSVTSGRAQGELFF TGTGCCAGCAGCGTCACTAGCGGGAGGGCCCAAGGGGAGCTGTTTTTT
NA NA 14 TRBJ1-2 TRBV21-1 CAARQAKATYGYTF TGTGCCGCCCGGCAGGCCAAGGCAACCTATGGCTACACCTTC
NA TRBD2 14 TRBJ2-2 TRBV6-5 CASSWGLNTGELFF TGTGCCAGCAGTTGGGGACTAAACACCGGGGAGCTGTTTTTT
NA TRBD1 14 TRBJ2-7 TRBV28 CASSSPGQTYEQYF TGTGCCAGCAGTTCACCGGGACAGACCTACGAGCAGTACTTC
NA NA 11 TRBJ2-5 TRBV19 CASSIRETQYF TGTGCCAGTAGTATTAGAGAGACCCAGTACTTC
NA TRBD1 14 TRBJ2-2 TRBV2 CASSWDRGTGELFF TGTGCCAGCAGCTGGGACAGGGGGACCGGGGAGCTGTTTTTT
NA NA 14 TRBJ2-7 TRBV6-5 CASRLASSSYEQYF TGTGCCAGCAGGCTAGCGTCGAGCTCCTACGAGCAGTACTTC
few NA 17 TRBJ2-3 TRBV18 CASSPTGSGIGTDTQYF TGTGCCAGCTCACCAACAGGGAGTGGTATCGGGACAGATACGCAGTATTTT
NA TRBD2 15 TRBJ2-3 TRBV30 CAWSYLAGVTDTQYF TGTGCCTGGAGTTACCTAGCGGGGGTCACAGATACGCAGTATTTT
NA NA 17 TRBJ1-5 TRBV19 CASRTRGLGDSNQPQHF TGTGCCAGTAGGACTCGGGGGTTAGGGGATAGCAATCAGCCCCAGCATTTT
NA NA 11 TRBJ2-7 TRBV20-1 CSAPQTYEQYF TGCAGTGCTCCCCAGACCTACGAGCAGTACTTC
NA NA 15 TRBJ2-2 TRBV7-9 CASSGAVSLTGELFF TGTGCCAGCAGCGGAGCAGTATCGCTCACCGGGGAGCTGTTTTTT
NA NA 16 TRBJ2-7 TRBV10-3 CAISNSDSTISYEQYF TGTGCCATCAGTAACTCGGACAGTACCATCTCCTACGAGCAGTACTTC
few NA 12 TRBJ2-3 TRBV2 CANQGNTDTQYF TGTGCTAACCAGGGGAACACAGATACGCAGTATTTT
once TRBD1 18 TRBJ2-5 TRBV19 CASSITATSGTEQETQYF TGTGCCAGTAGTATTACCGCTACCTCGGGGACAGAGCAAGAGACCCAGTACTTC
NA TRBD1 15 TRBJ2-7 TRBV28 CASSTVRDRSYEQYF TGTGCCAGCAGCACCGTTCGGGACAGGTCCTACGAGCAGTACTTC
NA TRBD1 14 TRBJ1-5 TRBV6-5 CASKGTGGNQPQHF TGTGCCAGCAAGGGAACAGGGGGCAATCAGCCCCAGCATTTT
NA TRBD2 14 TRBJ2-1 TRBV5-1 CASSFAGGTDEQFF TGCGCCAGCAGCTTCGCGGGAGGGACTGATGAGCAGTTCTTC
NA NA 11 TRBJ2-1 TRBV7-9 CASRRTNEQFF TGTGCCAGCAGGCGCACTAATGAGCAGTTCTTC